Listed below are T cell receptor beta chains from one sample, sequenced in a study of OX40 agonist ivuxolimab in advanced cancers. Here immunoSEQ multiplex PCR was the method, and the copy in TCRdb shows in-frame clones only, minus some. The sample has more than 60,000 clones, 65% to 85% seen once. This sample comprised CD4+ or CD8+ T cells sorted from blood, obtained in a trial of the OX40 agonist ivuxolimab. These receptors were collected from an adult with an advanced solid tumor such as melanoma, head and neck, liver or kidney cancer. The CDR3 runs from the conserved cysteine through the conserved F or W. The order of the fields is J gene, V gene, clone size, D gene, CDR3 DNA, CDR3 protein. The D gene is left open where the match is weak. The size of a clone is reported for some rows only, either as once, few or many, or as a class for expanded clones.

j_call: TRBJ2-3; v_call: TRBV7-9; clone_size: once; d_call: .; cdr3_nt: TGTGCCAGCAGCCCGACCACAGATACGCAGTATTTT; cdr3_aa: CASSPTTDTQYF
j_call: TRBJ1-5; v_call: TRBV9; clone_size: .; d_call: TRBD1; cdr3_nt: TGTGCCAGCAGCGGGGGACAGCCCGGCCAGCCCCAGCATTTT; cdr3_aa: CASSGGQPGQPQHF
j_call: TRBJ1-4; v_call: TRBV15; clone_size: once; d_call: TRBD1; cdr3_nt: TGTGCCACCAGCAGGACAGGGGTCGGAGAAAAACTGTTTTTT; cdr3_aa: CATSRTGVGEKLFF
j_call: TRBJ2-5; v_call: TRBV5-5; clone_size: .; d_call: .; cdr3_nt: TGTGCCAGCAGCTCGTCTTGGTGGCTCCAAGAGACCCAGTACTTC; cdr3_aa: CASSSSWWLQETQYF
j_call: TRBJ2-5; v_call: TRBV7-6; clone_size: few; d_call: .; cdr3_nt: TGTGCCAGCAGCTTAGTCGGGCGGGGTGTAGAGACCCAGTACTTC; cdr3_aa: CASSLVGRGVETQYF
j_call: TRBJ1-2; v_call: TRBV14; clone_size: .; d_call: .; cdr3_nt: TGTGCCAGCAGCCAAGAAAGGGTTGGCGGCTACACCTTC; cdr3_aa: CASSQERVGGYTF
j_call: TRBJ2-2; v_call: TRBV7-9; clone_size: .; d_call: .; cdr3_nt: TGTGCCAGCAGCTTAGCAATCGCGGACACCGGGGAGCTGTTTTTT; cdr3_aa: CASSLAIADTGELFF
j_call: TRBJ1-6; v_call: TRBV7-3; clone_size: .; d_call: .; cdr3_nt: TGTGCCAGCAGCTCGGGTCGCCCCCTCAATTCACCCCTCCACTTT; cdr3_aa: CASSSGRPLNSPLHF
j_call: TRBJ1-3; v_call: TRBV19; clone_size: .; d_call: .; cdr3_nt: TGTGCCAGTAGTCCAAGCCGGGACCGTGGGTCTGGAAACACCATATATTTT; cdr3_aa: CASSPSRDRGSGNTIYF
j_call: TRBJ1-1; v_call: TRBV19; clone_size: .; d_call: TRBD1; cdr3_nt: TGTGCCAGTGCCCCACAGGGGTTCGTGAACACTGAAGCTTTCTTT; cdr3_aa: CASAPQGFVNTEAFF
j_call: TRBJ1-4; v_call: TRBV29-1; clone_size: .; d_call: .; cdr3_nt: TGCAGCCTCCTAAGGGAAAGGCTGACAACTAATGAAAAACTGTTTTTT; cdr3_aa: CSLLRERLTTNEKLFF